This TCR beta chain was documented in a study of PD-1 blockade in classical Hodgkin lymphoma. Germline V gene sequence: CDR1 SGDLS, CDR2 YYNGEE. With 0 bases removed from V and 0 bases from J, the gap between germline ends came to 7 bases. The CDR3 length is 16 residues. All trial patients relapsed after autologous stem cell transplantation. Sequencing was performed with immunoSEQ multiplex PCR; in TCRdb, only in-frame clones are kept and a portion is missing. This sample has about 21,000 clones, with about 68% found just once. The sample holds a few counts of this clone. This TCR came from a human donor with classical Hodgkin lymphoma. Sequences were derived from peripheral blood mononuclear cells (PBMCs), sampled at baseline. V gene TRBV9 combines with J gene TRBJ2-6; D remains unclear. The CDR3 reads CASSVAGSSGANVLTF. For the CDR3, the DNA is TGTGCCAGCAGCGTAGCCGGGTCCTCTGGGGCCAACGTCCTGACTTTC.